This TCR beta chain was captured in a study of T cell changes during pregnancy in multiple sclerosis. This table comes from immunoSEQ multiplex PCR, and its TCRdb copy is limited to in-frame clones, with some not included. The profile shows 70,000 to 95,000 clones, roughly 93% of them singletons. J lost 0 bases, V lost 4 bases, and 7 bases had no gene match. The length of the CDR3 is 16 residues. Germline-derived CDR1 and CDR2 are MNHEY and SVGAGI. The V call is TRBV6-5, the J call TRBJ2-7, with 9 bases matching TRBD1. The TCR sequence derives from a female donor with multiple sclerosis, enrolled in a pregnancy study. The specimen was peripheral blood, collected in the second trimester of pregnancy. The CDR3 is CASSFSGGQGSYEQYF. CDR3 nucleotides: TGTGCCAGCAGTTTCTCCGGGGGACAGGGCTCCTACGAGCAGTACTTC.